This T cell receptor beta chain came from a study of monozygotic twins with inflammatory bowel disease. Broader study findings: Part of the variability in patient repertoires may have come from differing immunosuppressive treatments.

Of note for this clonotype: Its antigen is currently unknown.

TCRdb derives one entry per CDR3 protein from the 5' RACE reads, leaving out DNA. The sample table includes 200,000 to 250,000 distinct CDR3 sequences. Sequencing was performed on blood. This sequence was found in a human donor with ulcerative colitis or Crohn's disease, or a healthy co-twin of an affected twin (not recorded which).

CDR3 loop: CASSFVQAEAFF. This sequence joins TRBV12-3 or TRBV12-4 and TRBJ1-1; TCRdb calls TRBD1, which cannot be checked without DNA. There are 12 residues in the CDR3.